One and the same sample provided the 32 T cell receptor beta chains below, sequenced in a study of T cell repertoires in cytomegalovirus infection. TCRdb called the reads again in MiXCR, with one record for every CDR3 protein. The data show approximately 910,000 distinct CDR3 sequences, around a third seen once. Their recognized antigens are unknown. The specimen was cultured CD8+ T cells from PBMCs, collected from culture after CMV antigen stimulation. These receptor sequences come from a human donor in good health (CMV status not recorded). Some clones in this sample may be carry-over from other donors' samples.

This clonotype was seen repeatedly, ten times or more. The chain links TRBV10-2 to TRBJ1-2; D might be TRBD1 (5 bases). Germline CDR1 WSHSY, CDR2 SAAADI. The V and J ends lost 7 bases and 8 bases respectively, with 26 bases between them. The CDR3 consists of 16 residues. The CDR3 here is CASTLSRRTSRRGYTF. CDR3 bases: TGCGCCAGCACCCTATCGAGGAGGACAAGCCGGAGGGGCTACACCTTC.

This clonotype was counted a few times. The chain has TRBV29-1 and TRBJ2-1, with 8 bases identical to TRBD1. The V segment lost 4 bases and the J segment 7 bases; nucleotides outside the gene matches: 6. The CDR3 has 13 amino acids. The germline V gene has CDR1 SQVTM and CDR2 ANQGSEA. CDR3 nucleotide sequence: TGCAGCGTTGGGACAGGGCCTAGTAATGAGCAGTTCTTC. Its protein product is CSVGTGPSNEQFF.

The chain uses TRBV5-8 and TRBJ2-6, with D perhaps TRBD2 (5 bases). The V gene lost 6 bases and the J gene lost 0 bases, with 10 bases spanning the gap. The CDR3 length is 15 residues. Germline-derived CDR1 and CDR2 are SGHTS and YDEGEE. CDR3 sequence: CASNPDFSGANVLTF. CDR3 bases: TGTGCCAGCAACCCGGACTTCTCTGGGGCCAACGTCCTGACTTTC. The whole variable domain, remainder taken from reference TRBV5-8 and TRBJ2-6, is EAGVTQSPTHLIKTRGQQATLRCSPISGHTSVYWYQQALGLGLQFLLWYDEGEERNRGNFPPRFSGRQFPNYSSELNVNALELEDSALYLCASNPDFSGANVLTFGAGSRLTVL.

The rearrangement links TRBV10-3 to TRBJ2-7, with unresolved D. V dropped 11 bases and J dropped 6 bases, with 20 bases sitting between them. The germline CDR1 and CDR2 sequences are ENHRY and SYGVKD. The CDR3 is 13 residues long. Here the CDR3 DNA reads TGTGCCGCATCGGAGACTCCCCCGGGCGAGCAGTACTTC. Translation: CAASETPPGEQYF.

This clonotype was recorded a few times. The chain carries TRBV28 and TRBJ2-3; 13 nucleotides line up with TRBD2. There are 17 residues in the CDR3. The trim removed 2 bases at V and 2 bases at J, leaving 4 bases unmatched. CDR1 and CDR2 from the germline V gene are MDHEN and SYDVKM. The CDR3 DNA sequence: TGTGCCAGCAGTTTACTGGGACTAGCGGGGAACACAGATACGCAGTATTTT. This translates into CASSLLGLAGNTDTQYF.

This clonotype was counted only a few times. A read error may account for a junction end that differs from germline. This chain uses TRBV20-1 with TRBJ1-1, with D possibly being TRBD1 (6 bases). The germline V gene has CDR1 DFQATT and CDR2 SNEGSKA (reference sequence). The CDR3 runs to 12 residues. CDR3 sequence: CSARRGNPEAFF. CDR3 bases: TGCAGTGCTAGAAGGGGGAACCCTGAAGCTTTCTTT.

The chain has TRBV25-1 and TRBJ1-2; 9 nucleotides align to TRBD1. This CDR3 comprises 14 residues. Germline V gives CDR1 MGHDK, CDR2 SYGVNS. Germline trimming cut 1 base from V and 6 bases from J; bases unmatched to any gene: 3. The DNA of the CDR3 is TGTGCCAGCAGTGAATTTAGGACAGGGGATGGCTACACCTTC. The encoded protein is CASSEFRTGDGYTF.

This clonotype turned up a few times. This chain links TRBV6-2 or TRBV6-3 with TRBJ2-7, with 10 bases aligning to TRBD1. From germline, CDR1 is MNHEY and CDR2 SVGEGT. Losses at the gene ends were 0 bases for V and 4 bases for J; bases not matched to a gene: 0. CDR3 size: 14 residues. Written as DNA, the CDR3 is TGTGCCAGCAGTTACTCGGGACAGGGGTACGAGCAGTACGTC. Residues: CASSYSGQGYEQYV.

This clonotype was detected a few times. The gene calls are TRBV19 and TRBJ2-1; D gene uncertain. The CDR3 length is 15 residues. Trimming cost V 1 base and J 3 bases, with 10 bases left between them. Germline CDR1 LNHDA, CDR2 SQIVND (reference sequence). In DNA, the CDR3 is TGTGCCAGTAGTATAGTGGTGGATTTCTACAATGAGCAGTTCTTC. It translates to CASSIVVDFYNEQFF. The complete variable domain, with remaining parts taken from reference TRBV19 and TRBJ2-1, reads DGGITQSPKYLFRKEGQNVTLSCEQNLNHDAMYWYRQDPGQGLRLIYYSQIVNDFQKGDIAEGYSVSREKKESFPLTVTSAQKNPTAFYLCASSIVVDFYNEQFFGPGTRLTVL.

Details on this clonotype: An end of the junction does not agree with germline; a read error may underlie this. The chain uses TRBV24-1 and TRBJ2-1; the match to TRBD1 covers 9 bases. The CDR3 runs to 16 residues. Per the germline V gene, CDR1 is KGHDR and CDR2 is SFDVKD. CDR3 protein: CVTSDAGQGTYNEQFF. The CDR3 nucleotides read TGTGTCACCAGTGACGCCGGACAGGGGACCTACAATGAGCAGTTCTTC.

This sequence joins TRBV7-6 and TRBJ2-1, with D hard to call. V gave up 2 bases and J gave up 7 bases, with 15 bases separating them. CDR1 SGHVS and CDR2 FNYEAQ come from the germline V gene. The length of the CDR3 is 15 residues. The CDR3 DNA is TGTGCCAGCAGCTTATTTGGAGAGGACCTAAATGAGCAGTTCTTC. Protein: CASSLFGEDLNEQFF.

V is TRBV11-1 and J is TRBJ2-1, with 11 bases aligning to TRBD2. V dropped 4 bases and J dropped 6; count of bases not matched to a gene: 14. The CDR3 has 18 amino acids. The germline V gene encodes CDR1 SGHAT and CDR2 FQDESV (reference sequence). The CDR3 sequence is CASSSHPPIAGGRNEQFF. The DNA for the CDR3 is TGTGCCAGCAGCTCCCATCCCCCTATAGCGGGGGGGCGCAATGAGCAGTTCTTC. Together with reference TRBV11-1 and TRBJ2-1, the CDR3 gives the full variable domain: EAEVAQSPRYKITEKSQAVAFWCDPISGHATLYWYRQILGQGPELLVQFQDESVVDDSQLPKDRFSAERLKGVDSTLKIQPAELGDSAMYLCASSSHPPIAGGRNEQFFGPGTRLTVL.

V usage is TRBV12-3 or TRBV12-4 and J usage is TRBJ1-2; D is undetermined. V shed 3 bases and J shed 6 bases, with 8 bases lying between them. CDR3 size: 12 residues. CDR3 bases: TGTGCCAGCAGTTTCGTTATGGATGGCTACACCTTC. Protein: CASSFVMDGYTF.

This chain connects TRBV6-5 to TRBJ1-2; D uncertain. This CDR3 contains 16 residues. Germline V lookup: CDR1 MNHEY, CDR2 SVGAGI. V was shortened by 4 bases and J by 0 bases, with 15 bases between the two germline ends. DNA for the CDR3: TGTGCCAGCAGTTCGGATTGGGGAATTGCTAACTATGGCTACACCTTC. It translates to CASSSDWGIANYGYTF.

Only a few counts were recorded for this clonotype. CDR3 DNA: TGTGCCATCAGTACCCCGCCACCTGGACAACGAGACACAGATACGCAGTATTTT. Amino acids: CAISTPPPGQRDTDTQYF. The chain links TRBV10-3 to TRBJ2-3, with D maybe TRBD1 (5 bases). The CDR3 sequence is 18 residues long. Looked up from germline, CDR1 is ENHRY and CDR2 is SYGVKD. Trimming shortened V by 5 bases and J by 2 bases, and 23 bases separated the two germline ends.

The V gene is TRBV12-3 or TRBV12-4, the J gene TRBJ1-2; TRBD1 is a possible D gene (5 bases). The CDR3 sequence is 13 residues long. Trimming removed 3 bases from V and 4 bases from J, with 9 bases in between. The CDR3 sequence is CASSFDSLYGYTF. CDR3 in DNA: TGTGCCAGCAGTTTCGACAGCCTCTATGGCTACACCTTC.

This clonotype came up a few times. The chain couples TRBV4-2 to TRBJ2-4; tentative D call: TRBD1 (6 bases). Trimming left V 4 bases short and J 1 base short, with 17 bases between. Germline V gene sequence: CDR1 LGHNA, CDR2 YNFKEQ. The CDR3 is 17 amino acids. The CDR3 loop is CASSLHRDNRAKNIQYF. The CDR3 DNA reads TGTGCCAGCAGCCTCCACCGGGACAATAGGGCCAAAAACATTCAGTACTTC.

This clonotype occurred many times. The chain couples TRBV7-8 to TRBJ2-7; D unresolved. The CDR3 covers 14 residues. The germline gives CDR1 SGHVS, CDR2 FQNEAQ. V was shortened by 0 bases and J by 1 base, with 7 bases between the two germline ends. Here the CDR3 DNA reads TGTGCCAGCAGCTTAGCCCCCGGATCCTACGAGCAGTACTTC. Encoded protein: CASSLAPGSYEQYF.

The CDR3 DNA reads TGTGCCAGCAGTGAAACCCGGGACGGAGGAAACACCATATATTTT. Amino acids: CASSETRDGGNTIYF. This chain connects TRBV25-1 to TRBJ1-3; tentatively, D is TRBD1 (5 bases). There are 15 residues in the CDR3. From germline, CDR1 is MGHDK and CDR2 SYGVNS. V lost 2 bases and J 4 bases, leaving 12 bases between the germline ends. The whole variable domain, filled in from reference TRBV25-1 and TRBJ1-3, reads EADIYQTPRYLVIGTGKKITLECSQTMGHDKMYWYQQDPGMELHLIHYSYGVNSTEKGDLSSESTVSRIRTEHFPLTLESARPSHTSQYLCASSETRDGGNTIYFGEGSWLTVV.

The gene calls are TRBV11-2 and TRBJ1-1; tentative D call: TRBD1 (5 bases). The length of the CDR3 is 16 residues. Germline V gene data show CDR1 as SGHAT and CDR2 as FQNNGV. The germline V and J ends were trimmed by 0 bases and 1 base, with 12 bases remaining between them. The CDR3 region is CASSLDLLTANTEAFF. CDR3 in DNA: TGTGCCAGCAGCTTAGATCTGCTGACAGCGAACACTGAAGCTTTCTTT.

This sequence joins TRBV6-6 and TRBJ2-1, with 7 bases lining up with TRBD1. The J segment lost 4 bases and the V segment lost 4 bases, leaving 7 bases of the junction unmatched. The CDR3 runs to 15 residues. Per germline, CDR1 MNHNY and CDR2 SVGAGI (reference sequence). The DNA of the CDR3 is TGTGCCAGCAGTTTCGACAGGGATGCATACAATGAGCAGTTCTTC. It is translated as CASSFDRDAYNEQFF.

The table lists this clonotype with a count of one. The CDR3 protein is CAISGGSFTPLHF. In DNA, the CDR3 is TGTGCCATCAGCGGGGGAAGCTTTACTCCCCTCCACTTT. This chain connects TRBV10-3 to TRBJ1-6, with D perhaps TRBD1 (5 bases). Looked up from germline, CDR1 is ENHRY and CDR2 is SYGVKD. The CDR3 has 13 residues. V shed 6 bases and J shed 13 bases, with 16 bases lying between them.

CDR3 amino acids: CASTTLPTGEGVQETQYF. In nucleotides, the CDR3 is TGTGCCAGCACCACCTTGCCAACTGGTGAGGGGGTCCAAGAGACCCAGTACTTC. The J gene is TRBJ2-5, the V gene TRBV5-5; the D gene is possibly TRBD1 (6 bases). The V gene's germline CDR1 is SGHKS and CDR2 YYEKEE (reference sequence). The CDR3 sequence is 18 residues long. Between the trimmed V and J ends, which lost 6 bases and 1 base, there was a span of 25 bases.

CDR3 amino acids: CASSYGWEENQPQHF. DNA of the CDR3: TGTGCCAGCAGCTACGGGTGGGAGGAAAATCAGCCCCAGCATTTT. The chain joins TRBV5-6 to TRBJ1-5; D is uncertain. V was pared by 3 bases and J by 4 bases, with 14 bases between. The CDR3 is 15 residues long. Per germline, CDR1 SGHDT and CDR2 YYEEEE.

The sample holds many counts of this clonotype. The chain couples TRBV6-2 or TRBV6-3 to TRBJ1-2; 9 bases line up with TRBD1. The CDR3 loop spans 15 amino acids. Germline V gives CDR1 MNHEY, CDR2 SVGEGT. V shed 5 bases and J 9 bases; nucleotides not matched to a gene: 13. CDR3 in DNA: TGTGCCAGCAGTCCCCACCGGGACAGGGCCTTACGCTACACCTTC. Protein: CASSPHRDRALRYTF.

This clonotype was observed a single time. The J gene is TRBJ2-1, the V gene TRBV7-9; 10 bases agree with TRBD2. CDR1 SEHNR and CDR2 FQNEAQ come from the germline V gene (reference sequence). The CDR3 extends over 17 amino acids. V lost 5 bases to trimming and J lost 1 base; unmatched junction nucleotides: 8. The CDR3 bases are TGTGCCAGCAGCCCCTTAGCGGGGGGCCCATCCTACAATGAGCAGTTCTTC. Translation: CASSPLAGGPSYNEQFF.

The chain recombines TRBV7-8 with TRBJ2-2, with 9 bases aligning to TRBD1. Germline V gene sequence: CDR1 SGHVS, CDR2 FQNEAQ. The CDR3 runs to 17 residues. The junction had 9 bases not matched to a gene; V was cut back by 1 base and J by 6 bases. The CDR3 DNA is TGTGCCAGCAGCTTAGAGGGGACAGGGAGCTCTTCCGGGGAGCTGTTTTTT. The encoded protein is CASSLEGTGSSSGELFF.

This clonotype has only a few counts. The chain links TRBV7-2 to TRBJ2-7; 8 bases line up with TRBD1. J was trimmed by 7 bases and V by 5 bases; bases with no gene match: 7. CDR1 and CDR2 (germline): SGHTA, FQGNSA. The CDR3 length is 13 residues. This CDR3 reads CASSPTGAGEQYF. CDR3 DNA: TGTGCCAGCAGCCCGACAGGGGCGGGAGAGCAGTACTTC.

There are a few counts of this clonotype. J is TRBJ1-2 and V is TRBV27; TRBD1 matches at 9 bases. Germline V gives CDR1 MNHEY, CDR2 SMNVEV (reference sequence). The CDR3 has 17 residues. V trimming: 6 bases; J trimming: 0 bases; junction bases outside the gene matches: 11. CDR3 region: CASRYTGTGSANYGYTF. The CDR3 DNA sequence: TGTGCCAGCAGGTACACCGGGACAGGGTCTGCTAACTATGGCTACACCTTC.

V usage is TRBV12-3 or TRBV12-4 and J usage is TRBJ2-5, with a possible D match to TRBD1 (6 bases). The CDR3 has 15 amino acids. V gave up 6 bases and J gave up 1 base, with 15 bases separating them. The chain's CDR3 is CASSSGALTQETQYF. CDR3 in DNA: TGTGCCAGCAGCTCAGGGGCCCTCACCCAAGAGACCCAGTACTTC.

The chain employs TRBV4-1 and TRBJ2-1; 11 bases are shared with TRBD1. The germline CDR1 and CDR2 sequences are MGHRA and YSYEKL. V was pared by 4 bases and J by 0 bases, with 2 bases of the junction left unmatched. This CDR3 comprises 16 residues. CDR3 DNA sequence: TGCGCCAGCAGCCGAGGGACAGGGGGCTCCTACAATGAGCAGTTCTTC. Translated, it gives CASSRGTGGSYNEQFF.

CDR3 coding DNA: TGTGCCAGCGCCCGGGACAGGGTCACCTACGAGCAGTACGTC. It codes for CASARDRVTYEQYV. This chain links TRBV28 with TRBJ2-7; 9 bases align to TRBD1. Per germline, CDR1 MDHEN and CDR2 SYDVKM. J was trimmed by 2 bases and V by 8 bases; bases with no gene match: 7. The CDR3 has 14 amino acids.